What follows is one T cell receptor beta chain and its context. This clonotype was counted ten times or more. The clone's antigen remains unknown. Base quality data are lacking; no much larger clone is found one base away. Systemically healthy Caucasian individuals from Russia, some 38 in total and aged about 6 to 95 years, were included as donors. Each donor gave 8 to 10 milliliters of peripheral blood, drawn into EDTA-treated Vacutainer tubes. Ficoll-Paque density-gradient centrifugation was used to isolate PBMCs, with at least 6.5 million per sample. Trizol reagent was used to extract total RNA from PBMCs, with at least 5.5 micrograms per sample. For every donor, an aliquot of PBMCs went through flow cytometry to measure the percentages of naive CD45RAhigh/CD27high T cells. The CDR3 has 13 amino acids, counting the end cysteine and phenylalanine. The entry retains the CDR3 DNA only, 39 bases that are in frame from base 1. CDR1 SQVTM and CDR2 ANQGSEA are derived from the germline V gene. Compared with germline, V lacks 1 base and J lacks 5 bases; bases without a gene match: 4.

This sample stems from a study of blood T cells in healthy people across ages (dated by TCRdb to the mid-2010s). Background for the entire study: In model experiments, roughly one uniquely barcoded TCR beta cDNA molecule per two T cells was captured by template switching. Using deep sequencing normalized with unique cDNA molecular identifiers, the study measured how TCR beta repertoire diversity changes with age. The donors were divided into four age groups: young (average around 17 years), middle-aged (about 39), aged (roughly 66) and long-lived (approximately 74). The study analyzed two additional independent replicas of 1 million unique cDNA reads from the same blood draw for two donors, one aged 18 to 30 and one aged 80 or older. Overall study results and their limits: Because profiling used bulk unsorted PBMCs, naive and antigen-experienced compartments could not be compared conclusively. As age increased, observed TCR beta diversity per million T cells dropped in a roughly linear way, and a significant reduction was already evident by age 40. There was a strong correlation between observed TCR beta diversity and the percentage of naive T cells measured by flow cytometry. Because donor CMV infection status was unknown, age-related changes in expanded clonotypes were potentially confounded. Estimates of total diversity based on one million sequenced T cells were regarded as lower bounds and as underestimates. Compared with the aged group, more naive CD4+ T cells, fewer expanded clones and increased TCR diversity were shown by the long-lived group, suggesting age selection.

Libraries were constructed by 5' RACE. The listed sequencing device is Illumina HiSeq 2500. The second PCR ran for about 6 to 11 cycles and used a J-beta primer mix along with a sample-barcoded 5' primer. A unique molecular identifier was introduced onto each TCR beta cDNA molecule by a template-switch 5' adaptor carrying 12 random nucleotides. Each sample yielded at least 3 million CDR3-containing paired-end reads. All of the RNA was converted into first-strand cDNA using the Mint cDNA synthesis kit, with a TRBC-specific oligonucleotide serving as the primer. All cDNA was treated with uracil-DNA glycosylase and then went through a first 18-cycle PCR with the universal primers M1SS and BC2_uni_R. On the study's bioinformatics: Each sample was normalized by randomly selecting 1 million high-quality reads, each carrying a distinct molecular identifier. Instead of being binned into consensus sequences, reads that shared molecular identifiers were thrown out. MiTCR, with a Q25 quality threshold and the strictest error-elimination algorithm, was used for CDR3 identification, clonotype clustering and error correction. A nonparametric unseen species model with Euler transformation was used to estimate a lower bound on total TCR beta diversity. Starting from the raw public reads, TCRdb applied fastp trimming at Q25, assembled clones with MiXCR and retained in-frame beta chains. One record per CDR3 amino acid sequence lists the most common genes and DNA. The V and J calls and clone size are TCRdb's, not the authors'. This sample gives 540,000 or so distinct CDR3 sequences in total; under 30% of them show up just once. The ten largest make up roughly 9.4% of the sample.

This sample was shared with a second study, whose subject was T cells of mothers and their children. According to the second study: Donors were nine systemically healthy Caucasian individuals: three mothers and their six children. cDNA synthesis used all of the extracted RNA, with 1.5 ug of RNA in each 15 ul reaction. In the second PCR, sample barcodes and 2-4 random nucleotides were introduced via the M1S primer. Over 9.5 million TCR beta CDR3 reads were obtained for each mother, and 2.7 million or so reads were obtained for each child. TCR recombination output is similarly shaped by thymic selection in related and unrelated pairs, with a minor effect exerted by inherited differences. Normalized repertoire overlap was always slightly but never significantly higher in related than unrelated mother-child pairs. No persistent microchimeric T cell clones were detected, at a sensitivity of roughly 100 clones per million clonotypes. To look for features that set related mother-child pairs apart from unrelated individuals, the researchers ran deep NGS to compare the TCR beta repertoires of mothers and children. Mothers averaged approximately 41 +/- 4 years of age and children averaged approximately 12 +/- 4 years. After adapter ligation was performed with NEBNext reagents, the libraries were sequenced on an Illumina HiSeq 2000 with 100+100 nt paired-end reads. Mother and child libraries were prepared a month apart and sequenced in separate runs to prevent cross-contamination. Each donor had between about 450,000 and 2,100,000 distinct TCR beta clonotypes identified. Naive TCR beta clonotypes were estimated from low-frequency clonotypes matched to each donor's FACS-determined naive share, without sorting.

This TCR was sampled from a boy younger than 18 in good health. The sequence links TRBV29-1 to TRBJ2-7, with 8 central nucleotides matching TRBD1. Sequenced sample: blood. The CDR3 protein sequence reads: CSVEGQGRNEQYF. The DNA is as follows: TGCAGCGTTGAAGGACAGGGGAGGAACGAGCAGTACTTC.